The clone carrying this TCR beta chain was detected ten times or more. Antigen unknown. Breast cancer patients provided tissue from their axillary draining lymph nodes. The data originate from a study of breast tumors, draining lymph nodes, adjacent tissues. In germline, CDR1 is MRHNA, CDR2 SNTAGT. This CDR3 has 15 residues. The V segment lost 4 bases and the J segment 3 bases; nucleotides outside the gene matches: 5. Findings and limits, study-wide: Data fit most tumor T cells coming from lymph node, expanding in tumor.

TCRdb itself ran the multiplex PCR reads through MiXCR, one entry per CDR3 protein. In the table there are some 150,000 distinct CDR3 sequences, around 22% of which are singletons. This clonotype originated in a female donor with breast cancer. Some clones in this sample may be carry-over from other donors' samples. Sample: axillary lymph node tissue. V and J are TRBV6-4 and TRBJ2-2; 7 positions match TRBD1. CDR3: CASSAQGSDTGELFF. The DNA of the CDR3 is TGTGCCAGCAGTGCACAGGGGAGCGACACCGGGGAGCTGTTTTTT.